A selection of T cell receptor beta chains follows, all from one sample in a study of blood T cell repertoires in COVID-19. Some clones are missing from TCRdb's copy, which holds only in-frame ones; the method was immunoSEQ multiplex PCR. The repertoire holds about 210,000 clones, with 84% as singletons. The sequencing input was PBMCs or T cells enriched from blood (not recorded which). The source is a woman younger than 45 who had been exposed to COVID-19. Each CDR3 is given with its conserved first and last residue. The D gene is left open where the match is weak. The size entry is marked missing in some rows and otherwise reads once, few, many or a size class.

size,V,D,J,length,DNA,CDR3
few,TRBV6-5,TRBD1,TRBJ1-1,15,TGTGCCAGCAGGGACCGGGACAGGGTGAACACTGAAGCTTTCTTT,CASRDRDRVNTEAFF
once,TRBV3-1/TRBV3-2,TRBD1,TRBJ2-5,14,TGTGCCAGCAGCCTCCGGACAGGGAGGGAGACCCAGTACTTC,CASSLRTGRETQYF
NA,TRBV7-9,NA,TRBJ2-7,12,TGTGCCAGCAGCTTTGGCTCTGTCGAGCAGTACTTC,CASSFGSVEQYF
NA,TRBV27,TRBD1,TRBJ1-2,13,TGTGCCAGCAGCACGATGACAGGGACTGGCTACACCTTC,CASSTMTGTGYTF
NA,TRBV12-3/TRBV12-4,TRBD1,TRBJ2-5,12,TGTGCCAGCAGGACAGGGTCGGGGACCCAGTACTTC,CASRTGSGTQYF
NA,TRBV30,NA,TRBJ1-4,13,TGTGCCTGGAGTCATGCTAGTCATGAAAAACTGTTTTTT,CAWSHASHEKLFF
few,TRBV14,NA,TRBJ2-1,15,TGTGCCAGCAGTAGGTTAGGCGGGGACTACAATGAGCAGTTCTTC,CASSRLGGDYNEQFF
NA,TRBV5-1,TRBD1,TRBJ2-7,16,TGCGCCAGCAGCTGGGGGACAGGGCCGTTCCCCGAGGAGCAGTACTTC,CASSWGTGPFPEEQYF
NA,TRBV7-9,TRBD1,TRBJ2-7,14,TGTGCCAGCAGCCTCGACAGGGGAGAACACGAGCAGTACTTC,CASSLDRGEHEQYF
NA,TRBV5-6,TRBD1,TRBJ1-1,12,TGTGCCAGCAGCTTAGGGGGCGTTGAAGCTTTCTTT,CASSLGGVEAFF
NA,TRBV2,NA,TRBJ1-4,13,TGTGCCAGCAGTGAACGGCAGGGTCGAAAACTGTTTTTT,CASSERQGRKLFF
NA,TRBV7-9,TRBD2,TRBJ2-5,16,TGTGCCAGCAGCCATCGACTAGCGGGGGGACAAGAGACCCAGTACTTC,CASSHRLAGGQETQYF
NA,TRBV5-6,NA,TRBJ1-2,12,TGTGCCAGCAGCGTAGAATACTATGGCTACACCTTC,CASSVEYYGYTF
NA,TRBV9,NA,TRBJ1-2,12,TGTGCCAGCAGCGTAGGCAGCTATGGCTACACCTTC,CASSVGSYGYTF
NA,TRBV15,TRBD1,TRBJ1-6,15,TGTGCCACCAGCAGCCGGGACAGTTATAATTCACCCCTCCACTTT,CATSSRDSYNSPLHF